The 7 T cell receptor beta chains presented below share a single source sample, sequenced in a study of T cell clonality in common variable immunodeficiency. TCRdb's table, derived via immunoSEQ multiplex PCR, lists solely in-frame clones and lacks some. This sample includes around 45,000 clones with no singletons; its ten biggest clones take up about 10%. Sequenced input: peripheral blood mononuclear cells. These receptors came from a person aged 18 to 75 in good health.

In its sample, this clone was seen many times. The observed sequence ends 3 residues before the CDR3 terminus, with the missing tail filled in from the germline J gene. The gene calls are TRBV10-3 and TRBJ2-1; weak D call: TRBD2 (5 bases). The CDR3 sequence is 12 residues long. CDR1 and CDR2 (germline): ENHRY, SYGVKD. With 5 bases removed from V and 7 bases from J, the gap between germline ends came to 9 bases. The part of the CDR3 DNA that was read is TGTGCCATCAGTCGGACTGAAAATGAG. This gives the protein CAISRTENE. The entire CDR3 is CAISRTENEQFF.

This clone has at least ten counts. The read comes to an end 3 residues before the CDR3 does, leaving the germline J gene to fill in the end. The chain has TRBV5-1 and TRBJ2-3, with D possibly being TRBD1 (5 bases). This CDR3 comprises 13 residues. Trimming shortened V by 3 bases and J by 5 bases, and 10 bases separated the two germline ends. The germline V gene has CDR1 SGHRS and CDR2 YFSETQ. The sequenced part of the CDR3 DNA is TGCGCCAGCAGCTCCGGACATATAGATACG. Translated: CASSSGHIDT. The entire CDR3 reads CASSSGHIDTQYF.

This clone was seen at least ten times. The read is 3 residues too short to cover the CDR3 end, so that end is filled in from the germline J gene. The V and J genes are TRBV29-1 and TRBJ2-7; a weak D match, TRBD1 (5 bases). Deletions cut 3 bases from V and 6 bases from J, with 9 bases between. CDR1 is SQVTM, CDR2 ANQGSEA, per germline. The CDR3 totals 11 residues. CDR3: CSVDLGREQYF. The DNA read from the CDR3 is TGCAGCGTTGATTTGGGGCGCGAG.

This clone was counted at least ten times. The read finishes 3 residues shy of the CDR3 end, and the germline J gene is used to complete it. The J gene is TRBJ1-5, the V gene TRBV6-1, with D perhaps matching TRBD1 (6 bases). Germline V gives CDR1 MNHNS, CDR2 SASEGT. This CDR3 has 17 amino acids. Trimming stripped 2 bases from V and 5 bases from J, with 19 bases between. The CDR3 here is CASSEKGRNRADQPQHF. The CDR3 bases that were read are TGTGCCAGCAGTGAAAAGGGCAGGAACAGGGCCGATCAGCCC.

The table lists this clone with many counts. The sequenced fragment ends 3 residues before the CDR3 boundary, so the rest is inferred from the germline J gene. V gene TRBV5-1 combines with J gene TRBJ2-1; 12 bases map to TRBD1. The CDR3 loop spans 15 amino acids. Germline CDR1 is SGHRS and CDR2 is YFSETQ. The ends lost 3 bases at V and 9 bases at J; junction bases unmatched: 7. The CDR3 bases that were read are TGCGCCAGCAGCTACCGGGACAGGGGGCAGGGTGAG. Its translation: CASSYRDRGQGE. The CDR3, in full, reads CASSYRDRGQGEQFF. Drawing the rest from reference TRBV5-1 and TRBJ2-1, the complete variable domain is KAGVTQTPRYLIKTRGQQVTLSCSPISGHRSVSWYQQTPGQGLQFLFEYFSETQRNKGNFPGRFSGRQFSNSRSEMNVSTLELGDSALYLCASSYRDRGQGEQFFGPGTRLTVL.

This clone was seen many times. The CDR3 goes on 3 residues after the read ends, and that part is filled in from the germline J gene. This sequence joins TRBV20-1 and TRBJ1-2; D not resolved. The CDR3 runs 11 residues. The germline CDR1 and CDR2 sequences are DFQATT and SNEGSKA (reference sequence). Trimming removed 5 bases from V and 4 bases from J, with 8 bases in between. The part of the CDR3 DNA that was read is TGCAGTGCTCAAGAGCTCTATGGC. Its protein is CSAQELYG. The whole CDR3 reads CSAQELYGYTF.

This clone came up many times. The CDR3 extends 3 residues past the end of the read, so its final part is completed from the germline J gene. The gene calls are TRBV6-2 or TRBV6-3 and TRBJ2-1; maybe TRBD2 (7 bases). CDR1 is MNHEY, CDR2 SVGEGT, per germline. This CDR3 has 15 residues. Trimming took off 2 bases at V and 8 bases at J, with 16 bases between the two ends. CDR3 sequence: CASSYTRRGGDEQFF. CDR3 DNA, as far as it was read: TGTGCCAGCAGTTACACCCGACGAGGGGGGGATGAG.